Following are 21 T cell receptor beta chains from one sample sequenced in a study of blood T cell repertoires in COVID-19. The repertoire was sequenced with immunoSEQ multiplex PCR; TCRdb's copy has only in-frame clones and lacks some. The sample has approximately 120,000 clones, 65% to 85% seen once; the top ten hold under 6%. Sequencing used peripheral blood. Receptors were obtained from a man older than 75 with active or convalescent COVID-19.

The genes are TRBV24-1 and TRBJ2-7; 8 nucleotides match TRBD1. The J segment lost 3 bases and the V segment lost 4 bases, leaving 4 bases of the junction unmatched. Germline-derived CDR1 and CDR2 are KGHDR and SFDVKD. The CDR3 has 14 residues. The CDR3 here is CATSDSGTGYEQYF. CDR3 DNA: TGTGCCACCAGTGACTCCGGGACAGGCTACGAGCAGTACTTC.

The chain combines TRBV29-1 with TRBJ2-3; 10 nucleotides align to TRBD1. The germline V gene has CDR1 SQVTM and CDR2 ANQGSEA. V lost 3 bases, J lost 4 bases, and 7 bases stayed unmatched. The CDR3 runs 15 residues. Here the CDR3 DNA reads TGCAGCGTTGAGCCGGACAGGGGGGCCGCAGATACGCAGTATTTT. It specifies CSVEPDRGAADTQYF.

The chain links TRBV6-2 or TRBV6-3 to TRBJ1-2; D perhaps matches TRBD1 (6 bases). Deletions cut 5 bases from V and 2 bases from J, with 15 bases between. This CDR3 contains 15 residues. The germline V gene encodes CDR1 MNHEY and CDR2 SVGEGT. CDR3 sequence reads: CASSPNPGENYGYTF. CDR3 nucleotide sequence: TGTGCCAGCAGTCCAAACCCAGGGGAAAACTATGGCTACACCTTC.

The rearrangement joins TRBV5-1 to TRBJ1-1; TRBD1 aligns across 11 bases. The trim removed 0 bases at V and 10 bases at J, leaving 8 bases unmatched. CDR3 size: 15 residues. Germline CDR1 and CDR2: SGHRS and YFSETQ. Here the CDR3 reads CASSLALGTGGLAFF. Written as DNA, the CDR3 is TGCGCCAGCAGCTTGGCTCTTGGGACAGGGGGTTTAGCTTTCTTT.

In this sample, this clone turned up once. The chain has TRBV2 and TRBJ2-2; 13 bases align to TRBD2. This CDR3 is 16 amino acids long. CDR1 is SNHLY, CDR2 FYNNEI, per germline. The V and J ends lost 7 bases and 4 bases, in that order; junction bases with no gene match: 6. For the CDR3, the DNA is TGTGCCAGCAACGGACTAGCGGGGGCCCTCACCGGGGAGCTGTTTTTT. Protein: CASNGLAGALTGELFF. Full variable domain (remainder filled in from reference TRBV2 and TRBJ2-2): EPEVTQTPSHQVTQMGQEVILRCVPISNHLYFYWYRQILGQKVEFLVSFYNNEISEKSEIFDDQFSVERPDGSNFTLKIRSTKLEDSAMYFCASNGLAGALTGELFFGEGSRLTVL.

This rearrangement joins TRBV7-9 to TRBJ1-1, with 8 bases that match TRBD1. The CDR3 is 14 residues long. The V segment lost 5 bases and the J segment 6 bases; nucleotides outside the gene matches: 8. CDR1 and CDR2 from the germline V gene are SEHNR and FQNEAQ (reference sequence). The chain's CDR3 is CASSIGQGISEAFF. Here the CDR3 DNA reads TGTGCCAGCAGCATCGGACAGGGTATTTCTGAAGCTTTCTTT.

The V and J genes are TRBV28 and TRBJ1-5, with 7 bases identical to TRBD1. The germline CDR1 and CDR2 sequences are MDHEN and SYDVKM. This CDR3 spans 16 amino acids. V was pared by 6 bases and J by 4 bases, with 12 bases of the junction left unmatched. The CDR3 coding sequence is TGTGCCAGCAGCCTCACAGGGGCAGGGCGAAATCAGCCCCAGCATTTT. Its protein product is CASSLTGAGRNQPQHF.

V is TRBV11-2 and J is TRBJ2-1; TRBD2 matches 7 bases. The CDR3 runs 14 residues. The germline V gene has CDR1 SGHAT and CDR2 FQNNGV. The V gene end was trimmed by 9 bases and the J gene end by 8 bases; junction bases not matched to a gene: 13. The CDR3 coding sequence is TGTGCCAGTTCCGAGCGGGGATCGGAGGATGAGCAGTTCTTC. Its protein product is CASSERGSEDEQFF. Together with reference TRBV11-2 and TRBJ2-1, the CDR3 gives the full variable domain: EAGVAQSPRYKIIEKRQSVAFWCNPISGHATLYWYQQILGQGPKLLIQFQNNGVVDDSQLPKDRFSAERLKGVDSTLKIQPAKLEDSAVYLCASSERGSEDEQFFGPGTRLTVL.

J is TRBJ2-7 and V is TRBV4-3; D may be TRBD1 (6 bases). The germline gives CDR1 LGHNA, CDR2 YSLEER. The ends were cut back, 3 bases at V and 0 bases at J, with 12 bases in the middle. This CDR3 has 15 amino acids. As DNA, the CDR3 is TGCGCCAGCAGCCATGCTACAGGGAGCTCCTACGAGCAGTACTTC. This encodes CASSHATGSSYEQYF.

This chain connects TRBV5-1 to TRBJ1-6; D remains unclear. The CDR3 spans 16 residues. Per germline, CDR1 SGHRS and CDR2 YFSETQ. Trimming cost V 4 bases and J 8 bases, with 19 bases left between them. The CDR3 sequence is CASSPGGRENHSPLHF. CDR3 nucleotides: TGCGCCAGCAGCCCCGGAGGGCGGGAAAACCATTCACCCCTCCACTTT.

This chain joins TRBV5-1 and TRBJ1-1, with 12 bases matching TRBD1. V was pared by 4 bases and J by 5 bases, with 6 bases of the junction left unmatched. CDR1 and CDR2 (germline): SGHRS, YFSETQ. The CDR3 is 15 residues long. The CDR3 here is CASSGGQGALTEAFF. The CDR3 nucleotides read TGCGCCAGCAGCGGGGGACAGGGGGCGCTTACTGAAGCTTTCTTT.

The V and J genes are TRBV5-1 and TRBJ2-7; 7 bases agree with TRBD1. V shed 3 bases and J 3 bases; nucleotides not matched to a gene: 3. CDR1 and CDR2 from the germline V gene are SGHRS and YFSETQ. This CDR3 has 13 residues. The CDR3 coding sequence is TGCGCCAGCAGCTCAGGACAGGACTACGAGCAGTACTTC. It yields the protein CASSSGQDYEQYF.

This chain links TRBV21-1 with TRBJ2-7; the D call TRBD1 from the table was never checked on the DNA. TRBV21-1 is shown as a pseudogene. CDR3 length: 15 amino acids. The CDR3 DNA sequence: TGTGCCAGCAGCTCCCGACAGGGGTCCCCCCACGAGCAGTACTTC. Its translation is CASSSRQGSPHEQYF.

The chain employs TRBV5-8 and TRBJ2-3; 13 bases align to TRBD2. After removal of 5 bases from V and 0 bases from J, the junction contained 6 bases not matched to a gene. The CDR3 runs 17 residues. CDR1 and CDR2 from the germline V gene are SGHTS and YDEGEE. The CDR3 coding sequence is TGTGCCAGCAGATCTGGACTAGCGGGGGCTAGCACAGATACGCAGTATTTT. Translated, it gives CASRSGLAGASTDTQYF.

This chain joins TRBV6-5 and TRBJ2-1, with TRBD2 as a possible D gene (5 bases). With 10 bases removed from V and 4 bases from J, the gap between germline ends came to 17 bases. The CDR3 runs 14 residues. Germline CDR1 MNHEY, CDR2 SVGAGI. CDR3 nucleotide sequence: TGTGCCACCCGGGGTCGGGCATTTTACAATGAGCAGTTCTTC. This encodes CATRGRAFYNEQFF.

This chain connects TRBV18 to TRBJ2-5; 9 bases match TRBD1. Germline CDR1 KGHSH, CDR2 LQKENI. V gave up 4 bases and J gave up 0 bases; unmatched junction bases: 12. The CDR3 consists of 18 residues. The CDR3 loop reads CASSLTPGGTGNQETQYF. The CDR3 coding sequence is TGTGCCAGCTCACTAACCCCCGGCGGGACAGGGAACCAAGAGACCCAGTACTTC.

The rearrangement uses TRBV27 and TRBJ1-5, with 9 bases fitting TRBD1. V lost 4 bases, J lost 6 bases, and 13 bases stayed unmatched. The germline V gene encodes CDR1 MNHEY and CDR2 SMNVEV (reference sequence). The CDR3 spans 17 residues. For the CDR3, the DNA is TGTGCCAGCAGTTCTAACCAGGACAGGGGACGAGGTCAGCCCCAGCATTTT. This encodes CASSSNQDRGRGQPQHF.

The rearrangement joins TRBV27 to TRBJ1-3; D gene ambiguous. Trimming took 2 bases from V and 4 from J, leaving 9 bases between them. The CDR3 runs to 14 residues. Germline CDR1 MNHEY, CDR2 SMNVEV (reference sequence). This CDR3 is CASSLTRLGNTIYF. CDR3 nucleotides: TGTGCCAGCAGTTTAACGCGGCTGGGAAACACCATATATTTT.

This clone came up once. The rearrangement joins TRBV6-5 to TRBJ2-7; no firm D call. The germline V gene encodes CDR1 MNHEY and CDR2 SVGAGI. The CDR3 length is 13 residues. The V gene lost 6 bases and the J gene lost 1 base, with 10 bases spanning the gap. The CDR3 DNA sequence: TGTGCCAGCAGACTTGGGCCTTCCTACGAGCAGTACTTC. Translated, it gives CASRLGPSYEQYF.

The sample holds one count of this clone. The J gene is TRBJ2-3, the V gene TRBV28; 7 bases line up with TRBD1. With V trimmed by 6 bases and J by 0 bases, 6 bases remained unmatched. The CDR3 extends over 15 amino acids. Germline V gene data show CDR1 as MDHEN and CDR2 as SYDVKM. CDR3 residues: CASRFTGVSTDTQYF. The CDR3 bases are TGTGCCAGCAGATTTACAGGGGTCAGCACAGATACGCAGTATTTT. The full variable domain, its missing parts supplied by reference TRBV28 and TRBJ2-3, is DVKVTQSSRYLVKRTGEKVFLECVQDMDHENMFWYRQDPGLGLRLIYFSYDVKMKEKGDIPEGYSVSREKKERFSLILESASTNQTSMYLCASRFTGVSTDTQYFGPGTRLTVL.

The CDR3 DNA follows: TGCGCCAGCAGCCTAAATCCCCTACTGAATGAAAAACTGTTTTTT. It specifies CASSLNPLLNEKLFF. This sequence joins TRBV4-3 and TRBJ1-4; D is unclear. Germline V gene lookup returns CDR1 LGHNA and CDR2 YSLEER. Trimming removed 4 bases from V and 5 bases from J, with 14 bases in between. This CDR3 is built from 15 residues.